This T cell receptor (beta chain) was sequenced in a study of shared clonotypes between healthy human individuals. Study results and limitations: Naive subsets generally had larger estimated richness than memory subsets.

Sequencing used immunoSEQ multiplex PCR; TCRdb keeps in-frame clones, though not all of them. The repertoire holds more than 2,000,000 clones, with around nine tenths as singletons. The CDR3 sequence is 12 residues long. Per germline, CDR1 SNHLY and CDR2 FYNNEI. The junction had 3 bases not matched to a gene; V was cut back by 4 bases and J by 7 bases. A remark on this clone: The target antigen is unknown.

Input material: naive CD4+ T cells sorted from blood. As to subset: CD45RA+ positively selected. The clonotype originates from a man in his late teens or twenties in good health. The J gene is TRBJ2-5, the V gene TRBV2; 7 nucleotides line up with TRBD2. The CDR3 DNA reads TGTGCCAGCAGTGTCTCGGGGGGGACCCAGTACTTC. This encodes CASSVSGGTQYF. The full variable domain, its missing parts supplied by reference TRBV2 and TRBJ2-5, is EPEVTQTPSHQVTQMGQEVILRCVPISNHLYFYWYRQILGQKVEFLVSFYNNEISEKSEIFDDQFSVERPDGSNFTLKIRSTKLEDSAMYFCASSVSGGTQYFGPGTRLLVL.